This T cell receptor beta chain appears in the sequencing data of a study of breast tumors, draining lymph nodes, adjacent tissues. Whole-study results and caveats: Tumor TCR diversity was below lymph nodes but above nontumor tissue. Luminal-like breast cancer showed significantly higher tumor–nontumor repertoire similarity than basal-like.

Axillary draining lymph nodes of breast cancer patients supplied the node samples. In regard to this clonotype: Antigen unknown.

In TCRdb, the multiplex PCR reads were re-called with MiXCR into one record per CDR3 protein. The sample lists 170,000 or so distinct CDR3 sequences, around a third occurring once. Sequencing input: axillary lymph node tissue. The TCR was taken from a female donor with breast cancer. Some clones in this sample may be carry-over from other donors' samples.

The CDR3 coding sequence is TGTGCCAGCAGTGATACCCAACCAAGTGTAGGCAACACCGGGGGTACAGATACGCAGTATTTT. Translating gives CASSDTQPSVGNTGGTDTQYF. V is TRBV2 and J is TRBJ2-3; D may be TRBD2 (6 bases). V was pared by 3 bases and J by 3 bases, with 31 bases between. Per the germline V gene, CDR1 is SNHLY and CDR2 is FYNNEI. This CDR3 comprises 21 residues.